This T cell receptor (beta chain) was observed in a study of blood T cell repertoires in COVID-19. For the study at large: In each case, the material was cDNA or gDNA derived from T cells, B-cell-depleted T cells, or PBMCs.

The V and J ends lost 5 bases and 7 bases, in that order; junction bases with no gene match: 10. The length of the CDR3 is 14 residues. Germline V gives CDR1 LNHDA, CDR2 SQIVND (reference sequence). The data were produced by immunoSEQ multiplex PCR, yet TCRdb's version contains in-frame clones alone and is incomplete. Of 40,000 to 65,000 clones in the sample, 86% were seen once. This receptor was identified in a man aged 70-80 years with active COVID-19. This chain links TRBV19 with TRBJ2-7; 8 nucleotides match TRBD1. Sequencing used peripheral blood. The CDR3 DNA reads TGTGCCAGTAGTTCGGACAGGGCGGCAGGGGAGCAGTACTTC. It yields the protein CASSSDRAAGEQYF.